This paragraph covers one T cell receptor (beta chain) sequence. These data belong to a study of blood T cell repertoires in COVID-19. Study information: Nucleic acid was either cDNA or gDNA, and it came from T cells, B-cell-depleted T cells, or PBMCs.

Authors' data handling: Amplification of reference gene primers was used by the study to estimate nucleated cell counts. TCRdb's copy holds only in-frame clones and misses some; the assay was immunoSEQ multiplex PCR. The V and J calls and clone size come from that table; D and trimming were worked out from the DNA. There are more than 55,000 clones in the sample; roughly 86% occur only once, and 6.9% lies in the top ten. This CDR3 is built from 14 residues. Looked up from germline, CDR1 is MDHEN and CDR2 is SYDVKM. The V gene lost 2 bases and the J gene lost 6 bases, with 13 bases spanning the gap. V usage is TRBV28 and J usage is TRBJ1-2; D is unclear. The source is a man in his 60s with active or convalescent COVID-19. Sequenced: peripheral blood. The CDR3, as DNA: TGTGCCAGCAGTTTAGTAGGTGGACTGAATGGCTACACCTTC. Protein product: CASSLVGGLNGYTF.